This TCR beta chain was observed in a study of T-cell reconstitution after alpha-beta-depleted transplantation in children. During its preparation, the TCRbeta library received unique molecular identifiers. TCRdb fed the PCR reads into MiXCR, producing one record per CDR3 protein. The data show 400,000 to 500,000 distinct CDR3 sequences, under 13% seen once. The germline gives CDR1 SGHRS, CDR2 YFSETQ. The V segment lost 4 bases and the J segment 4 bases; nucleotides outside the gene matches: 7. The CDR3 consists of 15 residues. This receptor was taken from a human donor who donated a stem cell graft to a child with acute myeloid leukemia. V gene TRBV5-1 combines with J gene TRBJ1-4; 7 positions match TRBD1. Sequenced here: PBMCs from the stem cell graft donor, sampled from the stem cell graft. The CDR3 sequence: CASSQTGSGNEKLFF. The CDR3 DNA is TGCGCCAGCAGCCAGACAGGGTCTGGTAATGAAAAACTGTTTTTT.